These T cell receptor beta chains were read from a single sample in a study of T cells in Graves' hyperthyroidism and ophthalmopathy. TCRdb fed the multiplex PCR reads into MiXCR, producing one record per CDR3 protein. The repertoire holds fewer than 600,000 distinct CDR3 sequences, with approximately 14% as singletons. Sequencing used blood. These receptors originate from a woman aged 18-35 years with Graves' hyperthyroidism. CDR3s leave out the opening cysteine and the closing phenylalanine or tryptophan. Fields, in order: CDR3 length, J gene, clone size, V gene, CDR3 protein. Size is omitted from some rows. Given values are once, few, many or a class for expanded clones.

14,TRBJ2-2,few,TRBV3-1,ASSQSGLGVSGELF
13,TRBJ1-2,few,TRBV12-3/TRBV12-4,ASSLSWRDNYGYT
12,TRBJ1-5,many,TRBV18,ASSTGTFNQPQH
14,TRBJ1-1,many,TRBV11-3,ASSLGLGRGPAEAF
14,TRBJ2-1,many,TRBV7-8,ASSLFVTSANNEQF
18,TRBJ2-5,many,TRBV28,ASSFFPGTGGAIRFETQY
11,TRBJ1-5,.,TRBV19,ASSNRVRQPQH
12,TRBJ2-7,many,TRBV7-3,ASSLSGRAGEQY
12,TRBJ1-5,few,TRBV4-1,ASSQDYLFQPQH
14,TRBJ2-2,many,TRBV30,AWSEWDGFNAGELF
11,TRBJ1-5,many,TRBV12-3/TRBV12-4,ASRYTGNQPQH
14,TRBJ1-6,many,TRBV12-5,ASGLTPHRYNSPLH
12,TRBJ1-1,many,TRBV9,ASSVVSGNTEAF
14,TRBJ2-5,many,TRBV18,ASSPPTQGSLGTQY